The 23 T cell receptor beta chains in this list originate from one sample, sequenced in a study of blood T cell repertoires in COVID-19. Repertoires were generated with immunoSEQ multiplex PCR, while TCRdb's copy carries only in-frame clones and drops some. Of over 250,000 clones in the sample, 83% were seen once. Sequenced: peripheral blood. The receptors shown here come from a woman aged 45-60 years who had recovered from COVID-19.

A single count supports this clone. The chain combines TRBV9 with TRBJ2-1, with D possibly being TRBD2 (5 bases). V lost 3 bases to trimming and J lost 8 bases, with 18 bases between them. Per germline, CDR1 SGDLS and CDR2 YYNGEE. The CDR3 sequence is 15 residues long. CDR3 loop: CASSEPSGGWDEQFF. CDR3 in DNA: TGTGCCAGCAGCGAGCCGTCGGGCGGGTGGGATGAGCAGTTCTTC.

The CDR3 nucleotides read TGCGCCAGCAGGGAGGCATACAGGGGGCGGCTTAAAGAGACCCAGTACTTC. Its protein product is CASREAYRGRLKETQYF. This sequence joins TRBV5-1 and TRBJ2-5; 9 bases agree with TRBD1. Germline V gene sequence: CDR1 SGHRS, CDR2 YFSETQ. The CDR3 length is 17 residues. Trimming at V came to 5 bases and at J to 3 bases, leaving 14 bases not matched to a gene.

The rearrangement joins TRBV3-1 (or the pseudogene TRBV3-2) to TRBJ2-3; TRBD2 matches at 7 bases. With V trimmed by 2 bases and J by 1 base, 6 bases remained unmatched. Per the germline V gene, CDR1 is LGHDT and CDR2 is YNNKEL (reference sequence). The CDR3 contains 16 residues. The CDR3 DNA follows: TGTGCCAGCAGCCAACCCCGGGGGGATGGCACAGATACGCAGTATTTT. Protein: CASSQPRGDGTDTQYF.

The chain joins TRBV24-1 to TRBJ2-7, with D hard to call. This CDR3 spans 15 amino acids. V was trimmed by 3 bases and J by 0 bases, leaving 11 bases between them. The germline CDR1 and CDR2 sequences are KGHDR and SFDVKD. The CDR3 sequence is CATSDPSNPSYEQYF. The CDR3 DNA is TGTGCCACCAGTGATCCCTCTAATCCCTCCTACGAGCAGTACTTC.

The chain carries TRBV6-4 and TRBJ2-3; D is unclear. This CDR3 is 14 amino acids long. Germline-derived CDR1 and CDR2 are MRHNA and SNTAGT. Trimming removed 4 bases at V and 2 bases at J, with 10 bases between. In nucleotides, the CDR3 is TGTGCCAGCAGTGTGGAGAGTGCCACAGATACGCAGTATTTT. It is translated as CASSVESATDTQYF.

CDR3 region: CSVEPQEGAFF. The CDR3 DNA follows: TGCAGCGTTGAACCGCAGGAGGGGGCTTTCTTT. The chain carries TRBV29-1 and TRBJ1-1, with D perhaps TRBD1 (5 bases). The CDR3 contains 11 residues. Germline loops: CDR1 SQVTM, CDR2 ANQGSEA. V was pared by 2 bases and J by 11 bases, with 12 bases between.

The chain combines TRBV11-2 with TRBJ2-7, with D perhaps TRBD2 (5 bases). The V end was cut by 8 bases, the J end by 0 bases, with 8 bases between. The CDR3 runs 12 residues. From germline, CDR1 is SGHAT and CDR2 FQNNGV. The CDR3, as DNA: TGTGCCAGCGGGCGGGCCTCCTACGAGCAGTACTTC. Residues: CASGRASYEQYF.

The chain recombines TRBV28 with TRBJ1-2, with D perhaps TRBD1 (5 bases). Germline assignment: CDR1 MDHEN and CDR2 SYDVKM. The CDR3 consists of 12 residues. The ends were cut back, 6 bases at V and 7 bases at J, with 12 bases in the middle. CDR3 DNA sequence: TGTGCCAGCAGCCTTATGGGGGGTGGCTACACCTTC. This codes for CASSLMGGGYTF.

This clone was seen a few times. This rearrangement joins TRBV6-5 to TRBJ2-1; D not resolved. The CDR3 spans 13 residues. The germline gives CDR1 MNHEY, CDR2 SVGAGI. Between the trimmed V and J ends, which lost 8 bases and 0 bases, there was a span of 8 bases. CDR3 DNA sequence: TGTGCCAGCGAACGAGTCTCCTACAATGAGCAGTTCTTC. Encoded protein: CASERVSYNEQFF.

The chain carries TRBV5-1 and TRBJ1-1; TRBD1 agrees at 7 bases. The CDR3 extends over 14 amino acids. The V gene end was trimmed by 4 bases and the J gene end by 2 bases; junction bases not matched to a gene: 5. Germline CDR1 is SGHRS and CDR2 is YFSETQ. CDR3 DNA: TGCGCCAGCAGCGCACAGGGGTTTAACACTGAAGCTTTCTTT. As protein: CASSAQGFNTEAFF.

The chain joins TRBV11-2 to TRBJ2-7; D is uncertain. V lost 5 bases and J lost 0, with 14 bases in between. Germline assignment: CDR1 SGHAT and CDR2 FQNNGV. The length of the CDR3 is 15 residues. DNA of the CDR3: TGTGCCAGCAGCCCGTACGCTTCGGTCTCCTACGAGCAGTACTTC. Amino acid sequence: CASSPYASVSYEQYF.

The CDR3 region is CASSLAGGNTGELFF. In DNA form, the CDR3 reads TGTGCCAGCAGCTTAGCGGGAGGGAACACCGGGGAGCTGTTTTTT. The genes are TRBV7-3 and TRBJ2-2; 8 bases agree with TRBD2. V trimming: 2 bases; J trimming: 1 base; junction bases outside the gene matches: 0. Per the germline V gene, CDR1 is SGHTA and CDR2 is FQGTGA. This CDR3 has 15 amino acids.

The V gene is TRBV18, the J gene TRBJ1-2; unclear D gene. From germline, CDR1 is KGHSH and CDR2 LQKENI. V dropped 3 bases and J dropped 3 bases, with 8 bases sitting between them. The CDR3 covers 13 residues. CDR3 region: CASSPPGYYGYTF. The DNA for the CDR3 is TGTGCCAGCTCACCTCCGGGTTACTATGGCTACACCTTC.

V and J are TRBV27 and TRBJ2-5, with a tentative D call TRBD2 (5 bases). Germline lookup yields CDR1 MNHEY and CDR2 SMNVEV (reference sequence). Trimming took 2 bases from V and 5 from J, leaving 12 bases between them. This CDR3 is built from 14 residues. CDR3 in amino acids: CASSLVAQRETQYF. The CDR3 DNA reads TGTGCCAGCAGTTTAGTGGCACAGCGGGAGACCCAGTACTTC.

This chain links TRBV10-2 with TRBJ2-1; D is undetermined. The ends were cut back, 4 bases at V and 8 bases at J, with 6 bases in the middle. This CDR3 comprises 11 residues. The germline V gene has CDR1 WSHSY and CDR2 SAAADI. In DNA form, the CDR3 reads TGCGCCAGCAGTGTATTCTATGAGCAGTTCTTC. This gives the protein CASSVFYEQFF.

J is TRBJ1-4 and V is TRBV2, with 9 bases matching TRBD1. This CDR3 comprises 14 residues. Germline assignment: CDR1 SNHLY and CDR2 FYNNEI. The V segment lost 4 bases and the J segment 3 bases; nucleotides outside the gene matches: 0. The CDR3 here is CASSGQGANEKLFF. The CDR3 nucleotides are TGTGCCAGCAGTGGACAGGGGGCTAATGAAAAACTGTTTTTT.

The V and J genes are TRBV28 and TRBJ1-2; D is unresolved. CDR1 is MDHEN, CDR2 SYDVKM, per germline. Between the trimmed V and J ends, which lost 3 bases and 4 bases, there was a span of 12 bases. The CDR3 covers 14 residues. This chain's CDR3 is CASSLGRSVYGYTF. The CDR3 DNA is TGTGCCAGCAGTTTGGGCAGGTCTGTCTATGGCTACACCTTC.

DNA of the CDR3: TGTGCCAGCAGCCAAGATATAGGGGTAGGGCAGCCCCAGCATTTT. As protein: CASSQDIGVGQPQHF. The chain employs TRBV3-1 (or the pseudogene TRBV3-2) and TRBJ1-5; D is possibly TRBD1 (5 bases). CDR3 size: 15 residues. V lost 0 bases, J lost 7 bases, and 13 bases lay in between. CDR1 is LGHDT, CDR2 YNNKEL, per germline (reference sequence).

The V gene is TRBV3-1 (or the pseudogene TRBV3-2), the J gene TRBJ1-1; D uncertain. In germline, CDR1 is LGHDT, CDR2 YNNKEL (reference sequence). The CDR3 is 14 amino acids. The ends were cut back, 0 bases at V and 5 bases at J, with 10 bases in the middle. The CDR3 bases are TGTGCCAGCAGCCAAGATGCGGTCAGAACTGAAGCTTTCTTT. This encodes CASSQDAVRTEAFF.

V is TRBV6-6 and J is TRBJ1-2; D might be TRBD1 (6 bases). Germline V gives CDR1 MNHNY, CDR2 SVGAGI (reference sequence). CDR3 size: 13 residues. V dropped 4 bases and J dropped 8 bases, with 14 bases sitting between them. The CDR3 DNA is TGTGCCAGCAGTTCCACCGAAGGGGGAGGCTACACCTTC. Translated, it gives CASSSTEGGGYTF.

The rearrangement joins TRBV15 to TRBJ1-4; 7 positions match TRBD1. Trimming at V came to 5 bases and at J to 0 bases, leaving 3 bases not matched to a gene. This CDR3 contains 15 residues. Germline CDR1 reads LNHNV; CDR2 reads YYDKDF (reference sequence). The CDR3 coding sequence is TGTGCCACCAGCTACCAGGGGGCAACTAATGAAAAACTGTTTTTT. Translated, it gives CATSYQGATNEKLFF.

This sequence joins TRBV4-3 and TRBJ2-7; no clear D. Germline V CDR1 and CDR2: LGHNA, YSLEER. The CDR3 is made up of 13 amino acids. V lost 0 bases to trimming and J lost 5 bases, with 8 bases between them. In DNA form, the CDR3 reads TGCGCCAGCAGCCAAGAAGAGCGTAACGAGCAGTACTTC. Its protein is CASSQEERNEQYF.

This chain uses TRBV18 with TRBJ1-3, with a possible D match to TRBD1 (5 bases). Trimming took 3 bases from V and 4 from J, leaving 16 bases between them. Germline V gene sequence: CDR1 KGHSH, CDR2 LQKENI. The CDR3 has 16 residues. The CDR3 bases are TGTGCCAGCTCACCTACTTCGTCCGGACAAGGAAACACCATATATTTT. Protein product: CASSPTSSGQGNTIYF.